The T cell receptor (beta chain) under discussion was sequenced for a study of molecular identifiers for immune sequencing clone quantification. TCRdb reprocessed the PCR reads with MiXCR, giving one entry per CDR3 protein. Here the sample spans about 630,000 distinct CDR3 sequences, about 25% being singletons. Details on this clonotype: This could be a read error, since a much larger clone is one nucleotide away.

Material: naive CD8+ T cells from blood, with Jurkat cell RNA spiked in. The subset: FACS-sorted CD8+CD4-CCR7+CD45RA+ naive T cells. This sequence was found in a human donor in good health. Some libraries in this study had Jurkat cell RNA spiked in.

The CDR3 nucleotides are TGTGCCAACGGCAGCATGAGGACGCAGTATTTT. Its translation: CANGSMRTQYF. The chain links TRBV12-3 or TRBV12-4 to TRBJ2-3; D not resolved. The ends were cut back, 10 bases at V and 9 bases at J, with 14 bases in the middle. This CDR3 is 11 amino acids long.